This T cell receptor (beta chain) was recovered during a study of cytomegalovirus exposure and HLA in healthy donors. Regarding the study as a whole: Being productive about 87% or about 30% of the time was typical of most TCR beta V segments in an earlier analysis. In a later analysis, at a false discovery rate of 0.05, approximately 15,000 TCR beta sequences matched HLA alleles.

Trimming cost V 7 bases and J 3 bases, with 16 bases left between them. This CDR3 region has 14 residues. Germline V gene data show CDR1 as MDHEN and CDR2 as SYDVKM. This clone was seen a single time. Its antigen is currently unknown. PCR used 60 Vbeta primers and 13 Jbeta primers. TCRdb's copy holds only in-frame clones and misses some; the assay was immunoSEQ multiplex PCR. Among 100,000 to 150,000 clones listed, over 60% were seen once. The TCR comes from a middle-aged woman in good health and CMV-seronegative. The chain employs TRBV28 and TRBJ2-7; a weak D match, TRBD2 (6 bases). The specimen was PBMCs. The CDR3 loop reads CASTGGAQGYEQYF. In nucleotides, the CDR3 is TGTGCCAGCACCGGAGGGGCCCAGGGCTACGAGCAGTACTTC.